The 25 T cell receptor beta chains reported below all come from one sample, sequenced in a study of blood T cell repertoires in COVID-19 (dated by TCRdb to 2020 to 2021). Preparation of the library involved the immunoSEQ multiplex PCR assay. TCRdb took over this immuneACCESS table, retaining in-frame rearrangements with V and J assigned. Such tables are incomplete; in checked studies, under half of the missing clones stem from an unresolved V gene, and the remainder is unexplained. The sample includes some 75,000 clones, with 75% to 90% observed a single time. In total, the top ten clones hold around 6% of the sample. The material sequenced was peripheral blood. All receptors derive from a man older than 75 with COVID-19, enrolled during active disease.

The chain recombines TRBV20-1 with TRBJ2-5; no clear D. The V end lost 1 base, the J end lost 5 bases, and 2 bases lay between the germline ends. Germline assignment: CDR1 DFQATT and CDR2 SNEGSKA (reference sequence). The CDR3 covers 10 residues. The CDR3 DNA reads as TGCAGTGCTAGAGCGGAGACCCAGTACTTC. Translated: CSARAETQYF.

The chain combines TRBV14 with TRBJ1-3; 9 bases align to TRBD1. V was pared by 5 bases and J by 5 bases, with 7 bases of the junction left unmatched. Per germline, CDR1 SGHDN and CDR2 FVKESK. The length of the CDR3 is 15 residues. CDR3 amino acids: CASSTPGQGRNTIYF. In DNA, the CDR3 is TGTGCCAGCAGCACTCCGGGACAGGGAAGAAACACCATATATTTT.

By share, this clone ranks as medium-sized. J is TRBJ2-2 and V is TRBV2, with TRBD1 matching 8 bases. In germline, CDR1 is SNHLY, CDR2 FYNNEI. The CDR3 has 14 residues. The V and J ends lost 5 bases and 4 bases, in that order; junction bases with no gene match: 3. CDR3 sequence (DNA): TGTGCCAGCAGTCCTGGACAGGGCACCGGGGAGCTGTTTTTT. Translation gives CASSPGQGTGELFF.

The sample holds a few counts of this clone. V gene TRBV11-2 combines with J gene TRBJ1-4; 12 bases agree with TRBD1. Germline V gene lookup returns CDR1 SGHAT and CDR2 FQNNGV. Losses at the gene ends were 4 bases for V and 10 bases for J; bases not matched to a gene: 4. The CDR3 consists of 14 residues. CDR3 loop: CASSSGTGGRKLFF. CDR3 bases: TGTGCCAGCAGCTCCGGGACAGGGGGCCGAAAACTGTTTTTT.

This clone was seen only a few times. CDR3 residues: CASSAPDRGRNTIYF. The CDR3 nucleotides read TGTGCCAGTAGTGCTCCGGACAGGGGTAGAAACACCATATATTTT. This chain links TRBV19 with TRBJ1-3; the match to TRBD1 covers 9 bases. The germline gives CDR1 LNHDA, CDR2 SQIVND (reference sequence). With V trimmed by 5 bases and J by 5 bases, 7 bases remained unmatched. This CDR3 has 15 residues.

V usage is TRBV7-2 and J usage is TRBJ1-5; perhaps TRBD1 as D (6 bases). Trimming left V 5 bases short and J 0 bases short, with 11 bases between. Germline CDR1 reads SGHTA; CDR2 reads FQGNSA. CDR3 length: 15 amino acids. CDR3 region: CASSGQPHSNQPQHF. CDR3 in DNA: TGTGCCAGCAGCGGACAGCCCCATAGCAATCAGCCCCAGCATTTT.

The J gene is TRBJ1-2, the V gene TRBV19; 7 bases map to TRBD1. V lost 5 bases and J lost 6; bases outside the gene matches: 3. CDR1 is LNHDA, CDR2 SQIVND, per germline (reference sequence). The CDR3 loop spans 12 amino acids. This CDR3 is CASSADRDGYTF. CDR3 in DNA: TGTGCCAGTAGTGCCGACAGGGATGGCTACACCTTC.

The chain employs TRBV29-1 and TRBJ1-2; the D gene is possibly TRBD1 (5 bases). Deletions cut 6 bases from V and 11 bases from J, with 19 bases between. The CDR3 extends over 12 amino acids. Germline assignment: CDR1 SQVTM and CDR2 ANQGSEA. Here the CDR3 reads CSVASGGREYTF. The CDR3 bases are TGCAGCGTAGCCTCGGGGGGGAGAGAGTACACCTTC.

This clone was found a few times. The genes are TRBV3-1 (or the pseudogene TRBV3-2) and TRBJ1-3, with D perhaps matching TRBD1 (5 bases). The germline V gene has CDR1 LGHDT and CDR2 YNNKEL (reference sequence). The CDR3 sequence is 15 residues long. With 4 bases removed from V and 2 bases from J, the gap between germline ends came to 12 bases. The CDR3 DNA reads as TGTGCCAGCAGCCTCACCGCCAGGGCTGGAAACACCATATATTTT. Its translation: CASSLTARAGNTIYF.

The chain links TRBV19 to TRBJ1-3, with D hard to call. CDR3 length: 15 amino acids. The V and J ends lost 0 bases and 2 bases respectively, with 8 bases between them. Germline lookup yields CDR1 LNHDA and CDR2 SQIVND (reference sequence). CDR3 bases: TGTGCCAGTAGTATAGATCGACGGGCTGGAAACACCATATATTTT. Translated: CASSIDRRAGNTIYF.

The rearrangement uses TRBV5-1 and TRBJ1-4; no clear D gene. The CDR3 runs 15 residues. Germline values: CDR1 SGHRS, CDR2 YFSETQ. The V end was cut by 4 bases, the J end by 4 bases, with 14 bases between. The CDR3 sequence: CASSDIGGNNEKLFF. The CDR3 nucleotides are TGCGCCAGCAGCGACATTGGAGGGAATAATGAAAAACTGTTTTTT.

To note about this clone: This sample also contains other DNA sequences that code for the same CDR3. The chain has TRBV2 and TRBJ1-6; D gene uncertain. This CDR3 is built from 15 residues. Germline V gene sequence: CDR1 SNHLY, CDR2 FYNNEI. V dropped 3 bases and J dropped 0 bases, with 6 bases sitting between them. The CDR3 sequence: CASSEESSYNSPLHF. The CDR3 DNA reads as TGTGCCAGCAGTGAGGAGAGCTCCTATAATTCACCCCTCCACTTT.

The chain joins TRBV6-6 to TRBJ1-2; 7 bases fit TRBD1. The CDR3 spans 12 residues. The J segment lost 6 bases and the V segment lost 4 bases, leaving 2 bases of the junction unmatched. CDR1 MNHNY and CDR2 SVGAGI come from the germline V gene (reference sequence). The CDR3 coding sequence is TGTGCCAGCAGTTTCGACAGGGATGGCTACACCTTC. Translated, it gives CASSFDRDGYTF.

The V and J genes are TRBV7-2 and TRBJ2-7, with 8 positions matching TRBD1. The CDR3 totals 14 residues. Germline V gene lookup returns CDR1 SGHTA and CDR2 FQGNSA. V lost 5 bases and J lost 7; bases outside the gene matches: 10. In DNA form, the CDR3 reads TGTGCCAGCAGCCTACTGACAGGGGAGGTAGAGCAGTACTTC. As protein: CASSLLTGEVEQYF.

This clone has more than one count but fewer than ten. CDR3 amino acids: CASSLTSSYNSPLHF. CDR3 in DNA: TGTGCCAGCAGCTTGACCAGCTCCTATAATTCACCCCTCCACTTT. The gene calls are TRBV5-5 and TRBJ1-6; the D is unclear. There are 15 residues in the CDR3. Germline values: CDR1 SGHKS, CDR2 YYEKEE (reference sequence). V was shortened by 1 base and J by 0 bases, with 5 bases between the two germline ends.

This chain links TRBV2 with TRBJ2-7, with 10 nucleotides matching TRBD2. The length of the CDR3 is 15 residues. The V and J ends lost 4 bases and 4 bases, in that order; junction bases with no gene match: 7. Germline CDR1 and CDR2: SNHLY and FYNNEI. The CDR3 DNA is TGTGCCAGCAGTGGCCCTAGCGGGGGAGAGTACGAGCAGTACTTC. This translates into CASSGPSGGEYEQYF.

CDR3 in DNA: TGTGCCAGCAGAGGGGGGGCTACACCTAGCTCCTATAATTCACCCCTCCACTTT. Its protein is CASRGGATPSSYNSPLHF. The V gene is TRBV5-6, the J gene TRBJ1-6, with a possible D match to TRBD1 (6 bases). Germline lookup yields CDR1 SGHDT and CDR2 YYEEEE. The CDR3 has 18 amino acids. V was shortened by 5 bases and J by 0 bases, with 18 bases between the two germline ends. Variable domain in full (rest from reference TRBV5-6 and TRBJ1-6): DAGVTQSPTHLIKTRGQQVTLRCSPKSGHDTVSWYQQALGQGPQFIFQYYEEEERQRGNFPDRFSGHQFPNYSSELNVNALLLGDSALYLCASRGGATPSSYNSPLHFGNGTRLTVT.

CDR3 protein: CASSADRTSTDTQYF. CDR3 sequence (DNA): TGTGCCAGCTCAGCGGACAGAACTAGCACAGATACGCAGTATTTT. The V gene is TRBV18, the J gene TRBJ2-3, with a tentative D call TRBD1 (6 bases). This CDR3 spans 15 amino acids. The germline V gene has CDR1 KGHSH and CDR2 LQKENI. The V end was cut by 5 bases, the J end by 0 bases, with 12 bases between.

The J gene is TRBJ1-2, the V gene TRBV18; the match to TRBD1 covers 7 bases. With V trimmed by 1 base and J by 0 bases, 11 bases remained unmatched. The CDR3 contains 18 residues. Germline V gene data show CDR1 as KGHSH and CDR2 as LQKENI. CDR3 loop: CASSPLGDSPTSNYGYTF. CDR3 DNA sequence: TGTGCCAGCTCACCACTCGGGGACAGCCCGACCTCTAACTATGGCTACACCTTC.

This clone has only one observation. The J gene is TRBJ1-5, the V gene TRBV12-5; perhaps TRBD1 as D (5 bases). The CDR3 consists of 15 residues. Trimming stripped 2 bases from V and 3 bases from J, with 11 bases between. Germline V CDR1 and CDR2: LGHNT, FRNRAP. CDR3 sequence reads: CASGLISTDNQPQHF. CDR3 in DNA: TGTGCTAGTGGTTTGATTTCGACAGACAATCAGCCCCAGCATTTT.

This chain joins TRBV19 and TRBJ2-2, with 8 bases aligning to TRBD1. This CDR3 is 14 amino acids long. Germline values: CDR1 LNHDA, CDR2 SQIVND (reference sequence). V trimming: 9 bases; J trimming: 2 bases; junction bases outside the gene matches: 5. This CDR3 reads CASHRGVNTGELFF. CDR3 nucleotide sequence: TGTGCCAGCCACAGGGGGGTTAACACCGGGGAGCTGTTTTTT.

The chain is built from TRBV19 and TRBJ1-5; weak D call: TRBD1 (5 bases). V was pared by 7 bases and J by 2 bases, with 9 bases between. The germline CDR1 and CDR2 sequences are LNHDA and SQIVND (reference sequence). CDR3 length: 13 amino acids. The DNA of the CDR3 is TGTGCCAGTACCCTACAGGGCAATCAGCCCCAGCATTTT. The encoded protein is CASTLQGNQPQHF. The whole variable domain, remainder taken from reference TRBV19 and TRBJ1-5, is DGGITQSPKYLFRKEGQNVTLSCEQNLNHDAMYWYRQDPGQGLRLIYYSQIVNDFQKGDIAEGYSVSREKKESFPLTVTSAQKNPTAFYLCASTLQGNQPQHFGDGTRLSIL.

This clone was seen a single time. The chain joins TRBV18 to TRBJ2-7, with D perhaps matching TRBD2 (5 bases). Germline V gene data show CDR1 as KGHSH and CDR2 as LQKENI. V was clipped by 2 bases and J by 4 bases, with 6 bases between them. The CDR3 runs to 12 residues. CDR3 bases: TGTGCCAGCTCACCAGAGGGTTACGAGCAGTACTTC. Amino acid sequence: CASSPEGYEQYF. The complete variable domain, with remaining parts taken from reference TRBV18 and TRBJ2-7, reads NAGVMQNPRHLVRRRGQEARLRCSPMKGHSHVYWYRQLPEEGLKFMVYLQKENIIDESGMPKERFSAEFPKEGPSILRIQQVVRGDSAAYFCASSPEGYEQYFGPGTRLTVT.

The V gene is TRBV6-6, the J gene TRBJ2-1; D call uncertain. V was trimmed by 4 bases and J by 5 bases, leaving 6 bases between them. In germline, CDR1 is MNHNY, CDR2 SVGAGI (reference sequence). CDR3 length: 12 amino acids. The CDR3 sequence is CASSSQNNEQFF. As DNA, the CDR3 is TGTGCCAGCAGTTCCCAGAACAATGAGCAGTTCTTC.

This chain uses TRBV7-2 with TRBJ1-2; no reliable D call. Germline CDR1 and CDR2: SGHTA and FQGNSA. This CDR3 is 16 amino acids long. Trimming removed 5 bases at V and 6 bases at J, with 22 bases between. The CDR3 bases are TGTGCCAGCAGCCCAGATCGGGAGGGCTCGGGTAATGGCTACACCTTC. It encodes CASSPDREGSGNGYTF.